The T cell receptor (beta chain) under discussion was sequenced for a study of blood T cell repertoires in COVID-19. Study-wide context: Acute-phase and convalescent COVID-19 samples originated in the United States, Italy and Spain. Sources were T cells, B-cell-depleted T cells, or PBMCs; the material itself was cDNA or gDNA.

Under the authors' procedure: For nucleated cells, counts were estimated from reference gene primer amplification. Profiling relied on immunoSEQ multiplex PCR, and the TCRdb table lists in-frame clones only, not all of them. That table is the source of V, J and clone size, and D and trimming were worked out from the DNA. The table shows approximately 200,000 clones, with roughly nine tenths occurring only once. The sample taken for sequencing was peripheral blood. The sequence came from a man aged 65-85 years with active or convalescent COVID-19.

DNA of the CDR3: TGTGCCAGCAGCGTAGACAGTCGCTCACCCCTCCACTTT. It specifies CASSVDSRSPLHF. The V call is TRBV9, the J call TRBJ1-6; no reliable D call. Trimming left V 0 bases short and J 10 bases short, with 8 bases between. Germline V lookup: CDR1 SGDLS, CDR2 YYNGEE. The CDR3 is 13 amino acids.